Included here is one T cell receptor (beta chain) sequence, with context. These data are taken from a study of T cell responses to AZD1222 COVID-19 vaccine. Generated by immunoSEQ multiplex PCR, the TCRdb table keeps only in-frame clones and is missing some. The sample lists 120,000 or so clones, about nine tenths occurring once. V was shortened by 2 bases and J by 5 bases, with 13 bases between the two germline ends. Looked up from germline, CDR1 is LGHNA and CDR2 is YSLEER. This CDR3 has 16 residues. The material was peripheral blood, obtained 28 days after the second dose of the MenACWY control vaccine. The gene calls are TRBV4-3 and TRBJ1-6; D perhaps matches TRBD1 (5 bases). This clonotype originated in an adult who received the MenACWY meningococcal vaccine as a control. CDR3 amino acids: CASSQSSTGHNSPLHF. For the CDR3, the DNA is TGCGCCAGCAGCCAATCCTCTACAGGCCATAATTCACCCCTCCACTTT.